This entry concerns a single TCR beta chain. Its target is unknown. Sequenced by immunoSEQ multiplex PCR; TCRdb stores in-frame clones only, minus some. The sample gives about 48,000 clones, around 89% of which show up once; 5.3% is in the top ten. The sample is drawn from a study of T cell responses to AZD1222 COVID-19 vaccine. Study-wide results and caveats: Seropositive at baseline were only a handful of AZD1222 recipients.

Per the germline V gene, CDR1 is KGHSH and CDR2 is LQKENI. V shed 3 bases and J shed 1 base, with 13 bases lying between them. This CDR3 comprises 15 residues. This TCR was sampled from an adult who received the AZD1222 COVID-19 vaccine. The sequences come from peripheral blood, collected 28 days after the second AZD1222 dose. This chain uses TRBV18 with TRBJ2-7, with D uncertain. The CDR3 DNA sequence: TGTGCCAGCTCACCCACCAACGGCGAATCCTACGAGCAGTACTTC. Translated, it gives CASSPTNGESYEQYF.